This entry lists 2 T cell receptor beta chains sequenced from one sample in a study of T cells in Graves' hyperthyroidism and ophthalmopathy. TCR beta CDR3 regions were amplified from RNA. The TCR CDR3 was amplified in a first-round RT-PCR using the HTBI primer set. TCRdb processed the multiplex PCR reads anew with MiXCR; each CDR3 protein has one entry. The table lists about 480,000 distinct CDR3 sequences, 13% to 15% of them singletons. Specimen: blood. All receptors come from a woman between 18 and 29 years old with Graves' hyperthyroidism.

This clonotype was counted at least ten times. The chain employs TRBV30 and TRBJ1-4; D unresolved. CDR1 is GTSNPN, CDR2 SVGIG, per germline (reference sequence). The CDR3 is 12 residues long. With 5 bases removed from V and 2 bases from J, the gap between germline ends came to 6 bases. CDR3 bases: TGTGCCTGGCAGGAGACTAATGAAAAACTGTTTTTT. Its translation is CAWQETNEKLFF.

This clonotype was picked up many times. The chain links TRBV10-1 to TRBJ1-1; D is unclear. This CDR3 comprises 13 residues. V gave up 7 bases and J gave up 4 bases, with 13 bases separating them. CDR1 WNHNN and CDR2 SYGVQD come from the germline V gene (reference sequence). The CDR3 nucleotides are TGCGCCAGCACCGAAAATTTGGGCACTGAAGCTTTCTTT. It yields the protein CASTENLGTEAFF.